A single sample gave rise to the 28 T cell receptor beta chains below, sequenced in a study of technical replicates of blood from several donors. Only in-frame clones appear in the TCRdb table, and some are missing; sequencing was by immunoSEQ multiplex PCR. Here the sample spans tens of thousands of clones, more than 90% being singletons. Sequenced material: T cells isolated from PBMCs. The receptors here all came from a human donor in good health.

The CDR3 loop is CSALFGTSGLISYEQYF. DNA of the CDR3: TGCAGCGCCCTTTTTGGGACTAGCGGACTCATCTCCTACGAGCAGTACTTC. This rearrangement joins TRBV29-1 to TRBJ2-7; 11 bases map to TRBD2. V lost 7 bases to trimming and J lost 0 bases; unmatched junction nucleotides: 14. This CDR3 is built from 17 residues. CDR1 is SQVTM and CDR2 is ANQGSEA in the germline V gene.

This chain uses TRBV7-9 with TRBJ2-3, with 7 bases matching TRBD1. Losses at the gene ends were 5 bases for V and 3 bases for J; bases not matched to a gene: 8. The CDR3 runs 15 residues. Germline V gene data show CDR1 as SEHNR and CDR2 as FQNEAQ (reference sequence). CDR3 nucleotide sequence: TGTGCCAGCAGCCCACAGGGGTCATTGACAGATACGCAGTATTTT. It specifies CASSPQGSLTDTQYF.

V and J are TRBV9 and TRBJ1-4; no firm D call. The CDR3 covers 14 residues. The germline CDR1 and CDR2 sequences are SGDLS and YYNGEE. Trimming took 2 bases from V and 5 from J, leaving 10 bases between them. CDR3 region: CASSVWHSNEKLFF. The DNA for the CDR3 is TGTGCCAGCAGCGTTTGGCATTCCAATGAAAAACTGTTTTTT. Full variable domain (outside the CDR3, taken from reference TRBV9 and TRBJ1-4): DSGVTQTPKHLITATGQRVTLRCSPRSGDLSVYWYQQSLDQGLQFLIQYYNGEERAKGNILERFSAQQFPDLHSELNLSSLELGDSALYFCASSVWHSNEKLFFGSGTQLSVL.

The rearrangement links TRBV9 to TRBJ2-3, with 10 nucleotides matching TRBD1. Germline CDR1 SGDLS, CDR2 YYNGEE. The CDR3 spans 17 residues. V shed 3 bases and J 4 bases; nucleotides not matched to a gene: 11. CDR3 nucleotide sequence: TGTGCCAGCAGCGATTGGGCCGGGACAGGGGCCCCAGATACGCAGTATTTT. It yields the protein CASSDWAGTGAPDTQYF.

The rearrangement joins TRBV30 to TRBJ2-3; 7 nucleotides match TRBD1. This CDR3 has 15 amino acids. V dropped 0 bases and J dropped 0; count of bases not matched to a gene: 3. Germline CDR1 and CDR2: GTSNPN and SVGIG (reference sequence). The CDR3 nucleotides read TGTGCCTGGAGTGTAACAGGGGCGAGCACAGATACGCAGTATTTT. Its protein product is CAWSVTGASTDTQYF.

The rearrangement links TRBV9 to TRBJ2-3; TRBD1 aligns across 7 bases. Germline CDR1 and CDR2: SGDLS and YYNGEE. The ends lost 0 bases at V and 5 bases at J; junction bases unmatched: 15. CDR3 length equals 18 residues. The CDR3 DNA sequence: TGTGCCAGCAGCGTAGAACAGGGGTACGATGCTAATCAAGATACGCAGTATTTT. Amino acid sequence: CASSVEQGYDANQDTQYF.

This clone was detected once. V gene TRBV7-9 combines with J gene TRBJ2-5; 13 bases agree with TRBD2. Germline V gene sequence: CDR1 SEHNR, CDR2 FQNEAQ (reference sequence). There are 16 residues in the CDR3. Germline trimming cut 4 bases from V and 5 bases from J; bases unmatched to any gene: 7. The CDR3 sequence is CASSSTGLAGVETQYF. The CDR3 DNA is TGTGCCAGCAGCTCCACTGGACTAGCGGGAGTCGAGACCCAGTACTTC.

This rearrangement joins TRBV7-9 to TRBJ2-7; TRBD2 is a possible D gene (5 bases). The CDR3 has 14 residues. Per germline, CDR1 SEHNR and CDR2 FQNEAQ (reference sequence). V was shortened by 3 bases and J by 0 bases, with 9 bases between the two germline ends. The DNA of the CDR3 is TGTGCCAGCAGCTTCGGGGTCCGCTCCTACGAGCAGTACTTC. Translating gives CASSFGVRSYEQYF.

The V gene is TRBV27, the J gene TRBJ2-1, with TRBD2 matching over 7 bases. Germline CDR1 and CDR2: MNHEY and SMNVEV (reference sequence). The CDR3 contains 15 residues. J was trimmed by 4 bases and V by 6 bases; bases with no gene match: 9. The CDR3 here is CASREWGEGYNEQFF. The DNA for the CDR3 is TGTGCCAGCAGGGAGTGGGGGGAGGGATACAATGAGCAGTTCTTC.

The chain links TRBV5-4 to TRBJ2-7; 7 bases line up with TRBD2. The CDR3 covers 12 residues. V lost 4 bases and J lost 6; bases outside the gene matches: 4. Germline values: CDR1 SGHNT, CDR2 YYREEE (reference sequence). CDR3 region: CASSRGDGEQYF. The CDR3 bases are TGTGCCAGCAGCCGGGGGGATGGCGAGCAGTACTTC. Filled out from reference TRBV5-4 and TRBJ2-7, the complete variable domain reads ETGVTQSPTHLIKTRGQQVTLRCSSQSGHNTVSWYQQALGQGPQFIFQYYREEENGRGNFPPRFSGLQFPNYSSELNVNALELDDSALYLCASSRGDGEQYFGPGTRLTVT.

The V and J genes are TRBV7-8 and TRBJ1-2; TRBD1 is a possible D gene (6 bases). CDR1 and CDR2 from the germline V gene are SGHVS and FQNEAQ. Trimming removed 1 base from V and 9 bases from J, with 18 bases in between. The CDR3 sequence is 15 residues long. CDR3 amino acids: CASSLGRQGIRSYTF. Here the CDR3 DNA reads TGTGCCAGCAGCTTAGGACGTCAGGGGATTAGGAGCTACACCTTC.

The V gene is TRBV19, the J gene TRBJ2-2, with D possibly being TRBD1 (5 bases). V lost 5 bases, J lost 0 bases, and 13 bases lay in between. CDR3 length equals 16 residues. Germline V gives CDR1 LNHDA, CDR2 SQIVND (reference sequence). The CDR3: CASSSPRQTNTGELFF. DNA of the CDR3: TGTGCCAGTAGTTCCCCGAGACAGACGAACACCGGGGAGCTGTTTTTT. The whole variable domain, filled in from reference TRBV19 and TRBJ2-2, reads DGGITQSPKYLFRKEGQNVTLSCEQNLNHDAMYWYRQDPGQGLRLIYYSQIVNDFQKGDIAEGYSVSREKKESFPLTVTSAQKNPTAFYLCASSSPRQTNTGELFFGEGSRLTVL.

The sample holds one count of this clone. The genes are TRBV7-2 and TRBJ1-5, with D possibly matching TRBD1 (6 bases). V dropped 6 bases and J dropped 1 base, with 16 bases sitting between them. CDR1 is SGHTA and CDR2 is FQGNSA in the germline V gene. CDR3 length: 16 amino acids. The DNA of the CDR3 is TGTGCCAGCAGTCCTTTTGGGGGCTCGAGCAATCAGCCCCAGCATTTT. Its translation is CASSPFGGSSNQPQHF. The whole variable domain, filled in from reference TRBV7-2 and TRBJ1-5, reads GAGVSQSPSNKVTEKGKDVELRCDPISGHTALYWYRQSLGQGLEFLIYFQGNSAPDKSGLPSDRFSAERTGGSVSTLTIQRTQQEDSAVYLCASSPFGGSSNQPQHFGDGTRLSIL.

This clone is a singleton in its sample. The rearrangement links TRBV6-5 to TRBJ1-3; the match to TRBD1 covers 11 bases. The CDR3 sequence is 16 residues long. CDR1 is MNHEY, CDR2 SVGAGI, per germline. The ends lost 0 bases at V and 4 bases at J; junction bases unmatched: 2. CDR3 DNA sequence: TGTGCCAGCAGTTACTCGGACAGGGGGCCCGGAAACACCATATATTTT. This sequence encodes CASSYSDRGPGNTIYF.

This sequence joins TRBV25-1 and TRBJ1-6; 7 nucleotides match TRBD1. The J segment lost 8 bases and the V segment lost 4 bases, leaving 8 bases of the junction unmatched. The CDR3 covers 15 residues. CDR1 is MGHDK, CDR2 SYGVNS, per germline. The CDR3, as DNA: TGTGCCAGCAGTGGACTTTTAACAGGGGATTCACCCCTCCACTTT. Translation gives CASSGLLTGDSPLHF.

Written as DNA, the CDR3 is TGTGCCAGTAGCGACAGGCACTCTAACTATGGCTACACCTTC. It codes for CASSDRHSNYGYTF. V gene TRBV19 combines with J gene TRBJ1-2; D is perhaps TRBD1 (6 bases). The CDR3 is 14 amino acids. V lost 6 bases, J lost 0 bases, and 11 bases lay in between. The germline V gene encodes CDR1 LNHDA and CDR2 SQIVND (reference sequence).

The CDR3 reads CASSLVTGIQPQHF. The CDR3 DNA is TGTGCCAGCAGCCTAGTGACAGGGATTCAGCCCCAGCATTTT. V gene TRBV27 combines with J gene TRBJ1-5; 7 nucleotides match TRBD1. The CDR3 spans 14 residues. Germline CDR1 reads MNHEY; CDR2 reads SMNVEV (reference sequence). The junction had 8 bases not matched to a gene; V was cut back by 6 bases and J by 6 bases.

The rearrangement uses TRBV7-3 and TRBJ2-1, with TRBD2 as a possible D gene (6 bases). CDR3 size: 14 residues. Germline lookup yields CDR1 SGHTA and CDR2 FQGTGA. Trimming removed 6 bases from V and 5 bases from J, with 14 bases in between. The CDR3 protein is CASRFSGSHNEQFF. The CDR3 nucleotides are TGTGCCAGCAGGTTTAGCGGAAGTCACAATGAGCAGTTCTTC.

Notes on this clone: The sample has other DNA sequences that encode this CDR3 too. The V call is TRBV9, the J call TRBJ1-1, with D perhaps TRBD1 (5 bases). Germline V lookup: CDR1 SGDLS, CDR2 YYNGEE. V was cut by 5 bases and J by 2 bases, with 10 bases left in between. The CDR3 contains 13 residues. This CDR3 is CASSETGNTEAFF. DNA for the CDR3: TGTGCCAGCAGTGAAACAGGTAACACTGAAGCTTTCTTT.

This chain's CDR3 is CASSPTGLNTEAFF. DNA of the CDR3: TGTGCCAGCTCCCCGACAGGTTTGAACACTGAAGCTTTCTTT. This chain links TRBV2 with TRBJ1-1, with D tentatively TRBD1 (6 bases). The germline V gene has CDR1 SNHLY and CDR2 FYNNEI. Trimming left V 8 bases short and J 0 bases short, with 13 bases between. The CDR3 covers 14 residues.

The chain uses TRBV4-1 and TRBJ2-7; TRBD2 matches at 8 bases. Germline V lookup: CDR1 MGHRA, CDR2 YSYEKL. V shed 2 bases and J 2 bases; nucleotides not matched to a gene: 5. This CDR3 comprises 15 residues. As DNA, the CDR3 is TGCGCCAGCAGCCAACTAGCGGGCGATCCCTACGAGCAGTACTTC. Translating gives CASSQLAGDPYEQYF.

This chain connects TRBV10-3 to TRBJ1-2; D possibly corresponds to TRBD1 (6 bases). CDR1 is ENHRY, CDR2 SYGVKD, per germline. The CDR3 has 15 amino acids. Trimming shortened V by 0 bases and J by 6 bases, and 14 bases separated the two germline ends. CDR3 residues: CAISESRYQGHGYTF. CDR3 DNA: TGTGCCATCAGTGAGTCGAGGTATCAGGGGCATGGCTACACCTTC.

This sequence joins TRBV2 and TRBJ1-1; no clear D gene. V was pared by 3 bases and J by 7 bases, with 12 bases between. The CDR3 runs to 13 residues. Germline values: CDR1 SNHLY, CDR2 FYNNEI. CDR3 coding DNA: TGTGCCAGCAGTGAGCTCGTACTAAATGAAGCTTTCTTT. It is translated as CASSELVLNEAFF.

The V and J genes are TRBV5-1 and TRBJ2-3; D may be TRBD1 (6 bases). The CDR3 sequence is 14 residues long. Per germline, CDR1 SGHRS and CDR2 YFSETQ. Trimming stripped 5 bases from V and 0 bases from J, with 10 bases between. CDR3 loop: CASSLQGSTDTQYF. The CDR3 bases are TGCGCCAGCAGTTTACAGGGTAGCACAGATACGCAGTATTTT. Variable domain in full (rest from reference TRBV5-1 and TRBJ2-3): KAGVTQTPRYLIKTRGQQVTLSCSPISGHRSVSWYQQTPGQGLQFLFEYFSETQRNKGNFPGRFSGRQFSNSRSEMNVSTLELGDSALYLCASSLQGSTDTQYFGPGTRLTVL.

The V call is TRBV6-1, the J call TRBJ2-1; TRBD1 might be the D (6 bases). The CDR3 is made up of 13 amino acids. Deletions cut 7 bases from V and 7 bases from J, with 14 bases between. CDR1 and CDR2 (germline): MNHNS, SASEGT. CDR3 residues: CASTNRQGNEQFF. Here the CDR3 DNA reads TGTGCCAGCACCAACCGGCAGGGGAATGAGCAGTTCTTC.

V and J are TRBV4-1 and TRBJ1-1, with D hard to call. Looked up from germline, CDR1 is MGHRA and CDR2 is YSYEKL. V gave up 0 bases and J gave up 1 base, with 9 bases separating them. The CDR3 has 15 residues. The CDR3, as DNA: TGCGCCAGCAGCCAAGAGGGCTATACGAACACTGAAGCTTTCTTT. As protein: CASSQEGYTNTEAFF.

This clone appeared once. The rearrangement links TRBV27 to TRBJ2-7; 7 bases match TRBD1. V lost 4 bases, J lost 4 bases, and 4 bases stayed unmatched. Germline-derived CDR1 and CDR2 are MNHEY and SMNVEV (reference sequence). CDR3 size: 13 residues. The DNA of the CDR3 is TGTGCCAGCAGTTGGGACAGACATTACGAGCAGTACTTC. This gives the protein CASSWDRHYEQYF.

The chain recombines TRBV28 with TRBJ1-4; D is uncertain. The V and J ends lost 2 bases and 0 bases respectively, with 13 bases between them. Germline assignment: CDR1 MDHEN and CDR2 SYDVKM. This CDR3 region has 17 residues. The CDR3: CASSLMEKASTNEKLFF. The CDR3, as DNA: TGTGCCAGCAGTTTAATGGAGAAGGCATCAACTAATGAAAAACTGTTTTTT.